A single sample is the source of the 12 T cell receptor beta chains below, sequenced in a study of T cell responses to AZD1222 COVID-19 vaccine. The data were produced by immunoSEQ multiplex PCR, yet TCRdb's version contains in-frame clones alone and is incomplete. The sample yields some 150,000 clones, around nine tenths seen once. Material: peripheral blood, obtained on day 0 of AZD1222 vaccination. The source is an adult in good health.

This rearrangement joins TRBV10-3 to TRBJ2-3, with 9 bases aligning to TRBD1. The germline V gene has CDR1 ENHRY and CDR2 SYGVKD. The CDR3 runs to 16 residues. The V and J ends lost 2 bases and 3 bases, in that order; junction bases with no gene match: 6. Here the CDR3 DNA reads TGTGCCATCAGTGAGAGGACAGGGGCCTATACAGATACGCAGTATTTT. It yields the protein CAISERTGAYTDTQYF.

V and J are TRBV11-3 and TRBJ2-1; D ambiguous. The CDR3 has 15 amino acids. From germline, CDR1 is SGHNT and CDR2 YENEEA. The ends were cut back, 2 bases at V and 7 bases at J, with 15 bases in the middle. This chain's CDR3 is CASSLNINPGNEQFF. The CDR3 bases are TGTGCCAGCAGCTTAAATATCAACCCTGGGAATGAGCAGTTCTTC.

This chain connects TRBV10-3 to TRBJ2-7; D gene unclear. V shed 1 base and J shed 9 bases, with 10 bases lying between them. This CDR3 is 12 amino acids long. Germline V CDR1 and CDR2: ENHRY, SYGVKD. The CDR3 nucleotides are TGTGCCATCAGTGAGTATGGGTTCGGGCAGTACGTC. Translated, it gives CAISEYGFGQYV.

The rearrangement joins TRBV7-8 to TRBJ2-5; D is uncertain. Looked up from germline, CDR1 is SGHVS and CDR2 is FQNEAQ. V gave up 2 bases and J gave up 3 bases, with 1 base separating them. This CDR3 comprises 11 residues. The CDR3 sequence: CASSLKETQYF. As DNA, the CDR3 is TGTGCCAGCAGCTTAAAAGAGACCCAGTACTTC.

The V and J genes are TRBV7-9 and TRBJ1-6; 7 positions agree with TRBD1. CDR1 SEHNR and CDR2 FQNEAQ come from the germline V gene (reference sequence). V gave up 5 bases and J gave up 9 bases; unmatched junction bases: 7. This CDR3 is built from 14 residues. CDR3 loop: CASSPDRVRSPLHF. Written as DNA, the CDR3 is TGTGCCAGCAGCCCCGACAGGGTGCGTTCACCCCTCCACTTT.

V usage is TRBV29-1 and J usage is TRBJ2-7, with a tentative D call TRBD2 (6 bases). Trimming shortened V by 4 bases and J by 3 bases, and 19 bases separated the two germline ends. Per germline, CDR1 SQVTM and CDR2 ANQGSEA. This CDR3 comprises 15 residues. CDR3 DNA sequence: TGCAGCGTTGGGACGGGACTGGACTATAACTACGAGCAGTACTTC. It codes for CSVGTGLDYNYEQYF.

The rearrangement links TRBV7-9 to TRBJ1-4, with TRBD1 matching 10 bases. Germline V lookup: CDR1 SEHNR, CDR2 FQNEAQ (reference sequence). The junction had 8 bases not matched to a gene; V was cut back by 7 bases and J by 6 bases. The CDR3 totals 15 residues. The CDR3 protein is CASTRAGTGDEKLFF. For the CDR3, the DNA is TGTGCCAGCACCCGAGCAGGGACAGGGGATGAAAAACTGTTTTTT.

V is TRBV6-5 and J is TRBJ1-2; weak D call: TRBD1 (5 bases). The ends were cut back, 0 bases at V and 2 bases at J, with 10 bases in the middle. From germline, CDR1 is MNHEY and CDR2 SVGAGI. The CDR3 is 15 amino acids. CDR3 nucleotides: TGTGCCAGCAGTTACTCGGGACTTCGGAACTATGGCTACACCTTC. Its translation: CASSYSGLRNYGYTF.

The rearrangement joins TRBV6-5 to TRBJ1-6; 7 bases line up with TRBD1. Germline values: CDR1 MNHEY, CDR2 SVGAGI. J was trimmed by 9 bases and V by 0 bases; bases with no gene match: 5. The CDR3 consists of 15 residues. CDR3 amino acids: CASSYSRQGGSPLHF. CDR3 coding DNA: TGTGCCAGCAGTTACTCGAGGCAGGGGGGTTCACCCCTCCACTTT.

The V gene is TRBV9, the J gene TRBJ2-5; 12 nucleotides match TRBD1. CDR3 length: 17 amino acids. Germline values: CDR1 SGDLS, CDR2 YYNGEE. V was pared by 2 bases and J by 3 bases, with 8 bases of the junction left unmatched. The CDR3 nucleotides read TGTGCCAGCAGCGTCCGACCCGGGACAGGGGGCAAAGAGACCCAGTACTTC. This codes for CASSVRPGTGGKETQYF.

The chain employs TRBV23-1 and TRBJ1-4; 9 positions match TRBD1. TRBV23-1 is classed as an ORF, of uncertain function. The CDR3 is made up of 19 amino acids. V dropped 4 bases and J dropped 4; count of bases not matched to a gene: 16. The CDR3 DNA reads TGCGCCAGCAGTCGAGCCGGGACAGGGAGCGGGGCTTTTAATGAAAAACTGTTTTTT. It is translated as CASSRAGTGSGAFNEKLFF.

The CDR3 is CASSPRLNNSPLHF. The CDR3 DNA reads as TGTGCCAGCAGCCCCCGCCTAAACAATTCACCCCTCCACTTT. The rearrangement joins TRBV9 to TRBJ1-6; D remains ambiguous. This CDR3 is built from 14 residues. Germline lookup yields CDR1 SGDLS and CDR2 YYNGEE. Trimming shortened V by 4 bases and J by 7 bases, and 12 bases separated the two germline ends.